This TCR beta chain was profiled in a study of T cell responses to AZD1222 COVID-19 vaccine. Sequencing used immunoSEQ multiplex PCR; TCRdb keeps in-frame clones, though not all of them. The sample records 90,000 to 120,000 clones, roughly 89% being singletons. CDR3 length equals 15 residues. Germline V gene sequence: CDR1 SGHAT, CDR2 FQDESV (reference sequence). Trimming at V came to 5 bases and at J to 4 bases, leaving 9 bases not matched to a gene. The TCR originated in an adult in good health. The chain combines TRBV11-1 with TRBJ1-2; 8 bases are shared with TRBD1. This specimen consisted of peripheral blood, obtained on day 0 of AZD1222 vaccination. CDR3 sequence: CASSARQGMGYGYTF. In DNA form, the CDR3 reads TGTGCCAGCAGCGCCCGACAGGGGATGGGCTATGGCTACACCTTC.